Listed below are T cell receptor beta chains from one sample, sequenced in a study of blood T cell repertoires in COVID-19. Profiling relied on immunoSEQ multiplex PCR, and the TCRdb table lists in-frame clones only, not all of them. The table lists about 82,000 clones, roughly 86% of them singletons. The material sequenced was peripheral blood. Receptors were obtained from a man aged 45-65 years with active or convalescent COVID-19. CDR3s include the opening cysteine and the closing phenylalanine or tryptophan. Clone sizes are given selectively: once, few, many, or a class where the clone is expanded.

V	size	J	CDR3
TRBV5-8	once	TRBJ2-2	CASSYTGGLLRTGELFF
TRBV6-6	-	TRBJ1-5	CASSPSRGGNQPQHF
TRBV6-2/TRBV6-3	-	TRBJ2-4	CASSPAGQSGRNIQYF
TRBV5-4	few	TRBJ1-1	CASSLPAGEGNTEAFF
TRBV2	-	TRBJ1-6	CASFQTGINLPLHF
TRBV3-1/TRBV3-2	-	TRBJ2-5	CASSQNVDKETQYF
TRBV15	-	TRBJ1-4	CATSRDALSRDEKLFF
TRBV11-2	-	TRBJ2-3	CASSLDLTDTQYF
TRBV7-8	-	TRBJ2-5	CASSPLRTGGAAETQYF
TRBV10-1	-	TRBJ1-2	CASSAGQGDGYTF
TRBV30	-	TRBJ2-5	CAWSVKTQYF
TRBV30	-	TRBJ1-1	CAWSRGGNTEAFF
TRBV11-3	-	TRBJ1-2	CASSWIALDRDFNYGYTF
TRBV19	-	TRBJ2-2	CASSITGNTGELFF
TRBV7-2	once	TRBJ2-7	CASSLDPGGYEQYF
TRBV9	-	TRBJ2-3	CASSVFPGQGAADTQYF
TRBV21-1	-	TRBJ2-5	CASSKAGAGLQETQYF
TRBV10-2	-	TRBJ2-1	CASSEAGRTEQFF
TRBV5-1	-	TRBJ2-2	CASSLGQSTGELFF
TRBV5-1	-	TRBJ2-7	CASSLGHYEQYF
TRBV18	-	TRBJ1-3	CASSPQEWVSVSGNTIYF
TRBV4-3	-	TRBJ2-1	CASSQDSDPNEQFF
TRBV10-1	-	TRBJ1-2	CASSETRVSGYTF
TRBV7-2	-	TRBJ2-7	CASSLEGIGEQYF
TRBV12-3/TRBV12-4	-	TRBJ1-1	CASSLTGSNEAFF
TRBV19	-	TRBJ2-7	CASSISWQGYEQYF
TRBV19	-	TRBJ1-2	CASRLLTTGNYGYTF
TRBV2	few	TRBJ1-1	CASSSRTTGDTEAFF
TRBV5-1	-	TRBJ2-3	CASSPGLAGGNTDTQYF
TRBV7-2	-	TRBJ2-1	CASSPGQGDYNEQFF
TRBV4-3	once	TRBJ1-4	CASSQDGGQGREKLFF
TRBV7-7	-	TRBJ2-3	CASSRGGGSGTDTQYF
TRBV12-3/TRBV12-4	-	TRBJ2-7	CASMGQFRDEQYF
TRBV10-3	-	TRBJ2-2	CAISREEHSNTGELFF
TRBV7-9	-	TRBJ1-2	CASSKRQGSYGYTF
TRBV11-2	-	TRBJ2-7	CASSLVGQGIDEQYF
TRBV28	-	TRBJ2-1	CASSPTGGYNEQFF
TRBV2	-	TRBJ2-7	CASSDWTGRFEQYF
TRBV6-5	-	TRBJ2-7	CASSSHGTPWNEQYF
TRBV4-2	-	TRBJ2-5	CASSHPLAGGPETQYF
TRBV5-1	-	TRBJ2-5	CASSLGSQETQYF
TRBV2	-	TRBJ1-2	CASSSTGVYTF
TRBV7-9	-	TRBJ1-2	CASSSQGATGYTF
TRBV27	once	TRBJ1-2	CASKQGQSYGYTF
TRBV28	-	TRBJ1-1	CASSLFFGQGNTEAFF
TRBV10-3	once	TRBJ2-2	CAISDKGALAGELFF
TRBV5-1	-	TRBJ2-2	CASKGENTGELFF
TRBV4-3	-	TRBJ2-7	CASSQDPGQLYEQYF
TRBV10-1	few	TRBJ1-3	CASKDNGGNTIYF
TRBV7-8	-	TRBJ2-5	CASSLDPRGPQETQYF
TRBV10-2	-	TRBJ1-1	CASRDRGLNTEAFF
TRBV9	-	TRBJ1-6	CASSQGGNSPLHF
TRBV6-5	-	TRBJ2-2	CAPGTRNTGELFF
TRBV7-8	-	TRBJ2-1	CASSQGWTNNEQFF
TRBV30	-	TRBJ2-7	CAWDTGTYEQYF